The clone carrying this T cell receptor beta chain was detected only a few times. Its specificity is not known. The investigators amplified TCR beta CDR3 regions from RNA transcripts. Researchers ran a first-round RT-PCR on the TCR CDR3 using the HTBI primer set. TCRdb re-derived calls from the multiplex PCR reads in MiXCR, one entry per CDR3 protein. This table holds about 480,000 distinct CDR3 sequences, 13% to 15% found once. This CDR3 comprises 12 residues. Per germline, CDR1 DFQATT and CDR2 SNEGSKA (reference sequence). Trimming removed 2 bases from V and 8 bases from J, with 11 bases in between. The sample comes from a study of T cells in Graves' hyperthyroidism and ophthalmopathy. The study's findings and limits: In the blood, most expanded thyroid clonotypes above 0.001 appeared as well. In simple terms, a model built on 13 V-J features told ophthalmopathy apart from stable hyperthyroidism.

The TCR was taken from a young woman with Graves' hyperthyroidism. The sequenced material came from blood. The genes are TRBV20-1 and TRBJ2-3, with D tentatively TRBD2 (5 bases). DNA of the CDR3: TGCAGTGCTAGACTAGCCTTGGGTACGCAGTATTTT. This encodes CSARLALGTQYF.